Shown below are 9 T cell receptor beta chains from a single sample sequenced in a study of CD8 T cells in Susac syndrome. The authors reverse transcribed roughly 0.5 to 1 ug RNA with random hexamers. TCRdb redid the calling of the immunoSEQ multiplex PCR reads with MiXCR, one entry per CDR3 protein. This table holds about 300,000 distinct CDR3 sequences, about 85% found once. The material sequenced was CD8+ T cells from PBMCs. The receptors stem from a human donor with multiple sclerosis.

This clonotype has a single count. The chain uses TRBV7-9 and TRBJ2-7; D possibly corresponds to TRBD2 (6 bases). CDR3 length: 15 residues. Germline lookup yields CDR1 SEHNR and CDR2 FQNEAQ (reference sequence). V dropped 5 bases and J dropped 4 bases, with 18 bases sitting between them. The CDR3 spells CASSGGAEIPYEQYF. CDR3 DNA sequence: TGTGCCAGCAGCGGAGGGGCAGAAATCCCGTACGAGCAGTACTTC.

The rearrangement joins TRBV12-3 or TRBV12-4 to TRBJ2-7; D ambiguous. The CDR3 contains 12 residues. V was shortened by 7 bases and J by 4 bases, with 11 bases between the two germline ends. CDR3 loop: CASNGVPYEQYF. The CDR3 coding sequence is TGTGCCAGCAACGGAGTACCATACGAGCAGTACTTC.

The chain carries TRBV6-5 and TRBJ2-7, with 8 bases fitting TRBD1. This CDR3 region has 18 residues. The V gene's germline CDR1 is MNHEY and CDR2 SVGAGI. With 0 bases clipped from V and 3 bases from J, the junction kept 13 bases outside the gene matches. The CDR3, as DNA: TGTGCCAGCAGTTACTCTAATCAGGGGGCGAGGATTGGCTACGAGCAGTACTTC. This translates into CASSYSNQGARIGYEQYF.

This clonotype was detected a few times. CDR3 bases: TGTGCCAGCGGCAGATACAATGAGCAGTTCTTC. Translation: CASGRYNEQFF. The chain carries TRBV7-3 and TRBJ2-1; D gene ambiguous. V shed 8 bases and J shed 4 bases, with 6 bases lying between them. The V gene's germline CDR1 is SGHTA and CDR2 FQGTGA. CDR3 size: 11 residues.

The J gene is TRBJ2-3, the V gene TRBV9, with 7 bases identical to TRBD2. Germline CDR1 SGDLS, CDR2 YYNGEE. CDR3 length: 16 amino acids. J lost 2 bases, V lost 0 bases, and 6 bases had no gene match. The CDR3, as DNA: TGTGCCAGCAGCGTAGAGCCTAGCGGCCTCACAGATACGCAGTATTTT. It translates to CASSVEPSGLTDTQYF.

This chain links TRBV12-3 or TRBV12-4 with TRBJ2-2; D not resolved. This CDR3 is 14 amino acids long. The V end was cut by 5 bases, the J end by 2 bases, with 9 bases between. This CDR3 is CASSPLINTGELFF. The CDR3, as DNA: TGTGCCAGCAGTCCACTCATTAACACCGGGGAGCTGTTTTTT.

This sequence joins TRBV4-2 and TRBJ1-1, with D perhaps matching TRBD1 (6 bases). CDR1 LGHNA and CDR2 YNFKEQ come from the germline V gene. V lost 2 bases and J lost 5, with 21 bases in between. The CDR3 runs 17 residues. CDR3 in amino acids: CASSQLAGTPRLTEAFF. The CDR3 coding sequence is TGTGCCAGCAGCCAACTCGCAGGGACACCTAGATTGACTGAAGCTTTCTTT.

The CDR3 nucleotides are TGTGCCAGCAGTGACAGGGTCACCTATGGCTACACCTTC. Translated: CASSDRVTYGYTF. J is TRBJ1-2 and V is TRBV27, with 7 bases matching TRBD1. Germline V gene sequence: CDR1 MNHEY, CDR2 SMNVEV (reference sequence). The CDR3 covers 13 residues. V dropped 5 bases and J dropped 4; count of bases not matched to a gene: 4.

The CDR3 coding sequence is TGTGCCAGCAGCCGATACTTGGGCATTAGGCTGTTTTTT. Translation gives CASSRYLGIRLFF. The chain joins TRBV11-2 to TRBJ2-2; D gene ambiguous. The V gene's germline CDR1 is SGHAT and CDR2 FQNNGV. Trimming pared 5 bases from V and 13 bases from J, leaving 17 bases between. The CDR3 runs to 13 residues.